This T cell receptor beta chain was captured by sequencing in a study of early T cells in non-severe SARS-CoV-2 infection. V lost 0 bases, J lost 4 bases, and 3 bases stayed unmatched. This CDR3 has 15 residues. Germline V gene lookup returns CDR1 KGHSH and CDR2 LQKENI. MiXCR, run by TCRdb on the 5' RACE reads, gives a single entry per CDR3 protein. The profile covers 100,000 to 150,000 distinct CDR3 sequences, with under 15% appearing a single time and about a fifth taken by the ten largest. What was sequenced was whole blood. The V gene is TRBV18, the J gene TRBJ2-1; 7 positions agree with TRBD2. The source is an adult who was a healthcare worker with PCR-confirmed SARS-CoV-2 infection or an uninfected control (not recorded which). CDR3 bases: TGTGCCAGCTCACCACCTTCCGGGGGGTACAATGAGCAGTTCTTC. This gives the protein CASSPPSGGYNEQFF.